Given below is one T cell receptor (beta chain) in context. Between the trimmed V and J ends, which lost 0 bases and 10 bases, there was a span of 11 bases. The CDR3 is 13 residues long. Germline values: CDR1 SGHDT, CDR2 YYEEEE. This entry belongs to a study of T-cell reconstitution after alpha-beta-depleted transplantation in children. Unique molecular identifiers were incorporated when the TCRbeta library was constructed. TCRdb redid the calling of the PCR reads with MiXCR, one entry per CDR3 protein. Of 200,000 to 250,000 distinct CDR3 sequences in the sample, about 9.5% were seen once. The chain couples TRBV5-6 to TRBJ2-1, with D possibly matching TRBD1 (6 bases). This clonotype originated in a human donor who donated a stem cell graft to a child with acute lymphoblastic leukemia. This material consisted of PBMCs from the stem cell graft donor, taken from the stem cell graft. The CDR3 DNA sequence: TGTGCCAGCAGCTTGGGGGGGCGGGCCGAGCAGTTCTTC. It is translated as CASSLGGRAEQFF.